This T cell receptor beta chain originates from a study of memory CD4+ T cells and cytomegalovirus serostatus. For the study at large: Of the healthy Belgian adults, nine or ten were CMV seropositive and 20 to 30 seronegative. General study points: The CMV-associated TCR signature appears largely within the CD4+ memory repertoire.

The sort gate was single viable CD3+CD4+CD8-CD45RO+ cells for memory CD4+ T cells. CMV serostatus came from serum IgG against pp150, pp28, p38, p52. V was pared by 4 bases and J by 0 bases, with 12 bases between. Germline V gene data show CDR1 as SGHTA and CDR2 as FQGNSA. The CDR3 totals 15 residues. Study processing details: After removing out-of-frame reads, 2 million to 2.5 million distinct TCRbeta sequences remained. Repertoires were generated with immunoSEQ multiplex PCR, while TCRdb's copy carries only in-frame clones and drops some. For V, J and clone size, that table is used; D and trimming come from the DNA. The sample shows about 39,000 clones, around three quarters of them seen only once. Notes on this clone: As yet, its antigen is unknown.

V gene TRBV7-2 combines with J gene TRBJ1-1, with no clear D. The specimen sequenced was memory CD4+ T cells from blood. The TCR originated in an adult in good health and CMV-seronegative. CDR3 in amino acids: CASSSLGKLNTEAFF. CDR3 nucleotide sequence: TGTGCCAGCAGCTCCCTGGGGAAGTTGAACACTGAAGCTTTCTTT.